This TCR beta chain was obtained from a study of siplizumab effects on memory and regulatory T cells. General study points: In the presence of siplizumab, alloreactive sequences traceable to unstimulated CD4+ memory cells were significantly reduced. Unstimulated subsets were the mapping target of only a minor fraction of alloreactive clones.

V lost 4 bases and J lost 0, with 10 bases in between. Germline loops: CDR1 SGHDN, CDR2 FVKESK. This CDR3 comprises 15 residues. TCRdb's table, derived via immunoSEQ multiplex PCR, lists solely in-frame clones and lacks some. Here the sample spans about 100,000 clones, around 94% being singletons. About this clone itself: Its antigen is as yet unknown.

This sequence originates from a human donor in good health. What was sequenced was non-Treg CD4+ T cells sorted from blood. This chain uses TRBV14 with TRBJ2-1; D might be TRBD2 (5 bases). The CDR3 DNA sequence: TGTGCCAGCAGCCCCCGGAGGAGCTCCTACAATGAGCAGTTCTTC. This translates into CASSPRRSSYNEQFF.